The 3 T cell receptor beta chains reported below all come from one sample, sequenced in a study of beta chain features in type 1 diabetes. Study observations and caveats: A moderate, significant TCRB CDR3 shortening appeared in type 1 diabetes across four CD4+ subsets.

Which antigens these TCRs recognize remains unknown. cDNA synthesis used the whole RNA isolate, giving expressed TCRB sequences. Sequenced by immunoSEQ multiplex PCR; TCRdb stores in-frame clones only, minus some. The sample includes some 250,000 clones, about 11% of them seen just once. The sequencing sample was made of naive CD4+ T cells from blood. The receptors shown here come from a man under 40 with type 1 diabetes.

The chain couples TRBV28 to TRBJ1-2, with TRBD1 identical over 7 bases. This CDR3 is 13 amino acids long. In germline, CDR1 is MDHEN, CDR2 SYDVKM. The trim removed 7 bases at V and 3 bases at J, leaving 5 bases unmatched. In DNA, the CDR3 is TGTGCCAGCACCATACAGGGGTACTATGGCTACACCTTC. Its translation is CASTIQGYYGYTF.

This clone was recorded a few times. V usage is TRBV5-1 and J usage is TRBJ2-5, with D possibly matching TRBD2 (5 bases). Germline V gives CDR1 SGHRS, CDR2 YFSETQ. The CDR3 consists of 16 residues. Between the trimmed V and J ends, which lost 2 bases and 2 bases, there was a span of 16 bases. CDR3 amino acids: CASSLSGVLTQETQYF. The CDR3 DNA is TGCGCCAGCAGCTTATCCGGGGTCCTAACGCAAGAGACCCAGTACTTC.

This clone came up a few times. The gene calls are TRBV9 and TRBJ1-1, with TRBD1 as a possible D gene (5 bases). Between the trimmed V and J ends, which lost 0 bases and 3 bases, there was a span of 12 bases. Germline V lookup: CDR1 SGDLS, CDR2 YYNGEE. This CDR3 contains 15 residues. The CDR3 here is CASSVVVGAYTEAFF. For the CDR3, the DNA is TGTGCCAGCAGCGTAGTGGTAGGGGCCTACACTGAAGCTTTCTTT.